This record looks at one T cell receptor beta chain sequence and its context. Antigen unknown. The CDR3 regions of TCR beta were amplified from RNA transcripts. First-round RT-PCR targeting the TCR CDR3 was performed with the HTBI primer set. Each CDR3 protein is one row after TCRdb ran MiXCR on the multiplex PCR reads. The sample shows approximately 400,000 distinct CDR3 sequences, roughly 25% of them seen only once. Hyperthyroidism, newly diagnosed and lasting under 2 months, affected patients aged 18 to 65. Diagnosis relied on clinical symptoms, serum thyroxine and TRAb, thyroid ultrasound and orbital computed tomography. The sample comes from a study of T cells in Graves' hyperthyroidism and ophthalmopathy. Trimming pared 0 bases from V and 2 bases from J, leaving 12 bases between. From germline, CDR1 is SGHDN and CDR2 FVKESK. The CDR3 is 16 residues long. General study findings and limits: It was a median approximately 6 months before onset that the model predicted ophthalmopathy. Blood also contained most expanded thyroid clonotypes above 0.001.

The clonotype comes from a man aged 50 to 60 with Graves' hyperthyroidism. The source material was blood. The rearrangement links TRBV14 to TRBJ2-3; perhaps TRBD2 as D (5 bases). The CDR3 DNA sequence: TGTGCCAGCAGCCAAGAACGCGGAGGAAACACAGATACGCAGTATTTT. Translated, it gives CASSQERGGNTDTQYF.